This TCR beta chain was found in a study of cytomegalovirus exposure and HLA in healthy donors. Background on the study: One earlier analysis, a look at approximately 180 million T cells, found some 100 million unique TCR beta sequences. Counted in an early data release were about 86 million unique TCRs from HLA-typed donors. General study points: TCR beta sequences numbering about 17,000 were associated with HLA alleles at 0.05 false discovery rate in a later analysis. TCR beta sequences reportedly predicted most subjects' HLA-A and HLA-B alleles accurately.

The CDR3 has 18 amino acids. The junction had 9 bases not matched to a gene; V was cut back by 1 base and J by 2 bases. The germline gives CDR1 GTSNPN, CDR2 SVGIG (reference sequence). 13 Jbeta primers and 60 Vbeta primers were used for the PCR. Produced via immunoSEQ multiplex PCR; TCRdb's table is partial and in-frame only. The data contain hundreds of thousands of clones, roughly 88% of them singletons. As for this clone: The antigen remains undetermined.

Sequencing used PBMCs. The receptor was derived from a boy between 2 and 10 years old in good health and CMV-seronegative. This sequence joins TRBV30 and TRBJ2-1; 12 bases fit TRBD2. In nucleotides, the CDR3 is TGTGCCTGGAGTGGGGGACACCGGACTAGCGGGACCTACAATGAGCAGTTCTTC. Protein sequence: CAWSGGHRTSGTYNEQFF.